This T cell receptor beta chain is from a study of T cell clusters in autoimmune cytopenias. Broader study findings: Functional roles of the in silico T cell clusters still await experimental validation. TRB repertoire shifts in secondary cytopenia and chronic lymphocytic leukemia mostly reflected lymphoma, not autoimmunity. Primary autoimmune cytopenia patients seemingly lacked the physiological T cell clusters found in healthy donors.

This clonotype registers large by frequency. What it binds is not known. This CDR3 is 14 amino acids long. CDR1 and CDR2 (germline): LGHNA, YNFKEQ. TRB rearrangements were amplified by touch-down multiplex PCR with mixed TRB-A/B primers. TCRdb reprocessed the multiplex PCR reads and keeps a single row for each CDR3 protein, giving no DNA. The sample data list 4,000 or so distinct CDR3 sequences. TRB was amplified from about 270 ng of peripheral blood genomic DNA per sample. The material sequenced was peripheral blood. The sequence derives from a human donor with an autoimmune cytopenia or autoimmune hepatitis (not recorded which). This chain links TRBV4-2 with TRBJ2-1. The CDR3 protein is CASSQGASSNEQFF.